The rows below give T cell receptor beta chains drawn from one sample of a study of T cells after yellow fever vaccination. TCRdb analysed the 5' RACE reads with MiXCR anew, one entry per CDR3 protein. The sample yields 90,000 to 150,000 distinct CDR3 sequences, roughly 7.9% seen once. The source was CD4+ T cells sorted from PBMCs, collected 45 days after the first yellow fever vaccination. These receptors originate from a man between 18 and 35 years old who received the YFV17D yellow fever vaccine. Both conserved end residues are part of each CDR3. The order of the fields is J gene, clone size, D gene, V gene, CDR3 DNA, CDR3 protein. A D gene is named only where the DNA matches it firmly. Part of the rows lack a size; the others show once, few, many or a class for expanded clones.

J: TRBJ2-5; size: many; D: NA; V: TRBV10-1; DNA: TGCGCCAGCAGTGCCAGGGCGAAAGAGACCCAGTACTTC; CDR3: CASSARAKETQYF
J: TRBJ2-3; size: many; D: NA; V: TRBV12-3/TRBV12-4; DNA: TGTGCCAGCACCCCTCGGACAACGCAGTATTTT; CDR3: CASTPRTTQYF
J: TRBJ1-6; size: many; D: NA; V: TRBV12-3/TRBV12-4; DNA: TGTGCCAGCAGTTTCCTCCGGGAGTCACCCCTCCACTTT; CDR3: CASSFLRESPLHF
J: TRBJ2-1; size: many; D: TRBD1; V: TRBV10-3; DNA: TGTGCCATCAGGGGACAGGGGACCTACAATGAGCAGTTCTTC; CDR3: CAIRGQGTYNEQFF
J: TRBJ2-5; size: many; D: NA; V: TRBV15; DNA: TGTGCCACCAGCAGAGATTACGGAGAAGAGACCCAGTACTTC; CDR3: CATSRDYGEETQYF
J: TRBJ1-2; size: many; D: NA; V: TRBV29-1; DNA: TGCAGCGTTGATGGGAGCAGGGACGGAGGCTACACCTTC; CDR3: CSVDGSRDGGYTF
J: TRBJ2-1; size: NA; D: NA; V: TRBV18; DNA: TGTGCCAGCTCACCACCTTCCGGCATGAGGGGGTATGAGCAGTTCTTC; CDR3: CASSPPSGMRGYEQFF
J: TRBJ2-2; size: many; D: NA; V: TRBV3-1; DNA: TGTGCCAGCAGCCAACACACCGGGGAGCTGTTTTTT; CDR3: CASSQHTGELFF
J: TRBJ2-1; size: many; D: TRBD2; V: TRBV4-1; DNA: TGCGCCAGCAGCCAATCTACCGGGACTAGCGGGGGCAATGAGCAGTTCTTC; CDR3: CASSQSTGTSGGNEQFF
J: TRBJ2-3; size: many; D: NA; V: TRBV5-4; DNA: TGTGCCAGCAGGGAGGCTAGCTTAAATACGCAGTATTTT; CDR3: CASREASLNTQYF
J: TRBJ2-3; size: many; D: TRBD2; V: TRBV4-2; DNA: TGTGCCAGCAGCCGACCCAACGCGGGACTAGCGGGGGTAGATACGCAGTATTTT; CDR3: CASSRPNAGLAGVDTQYF
J: TRBJ2-1; size: few; D: NA; V: TRBV19; DNA: TGTGCCAGTAGCCGGGGCCATTACAATGAGCAGTTCTTC; CDR3: CASSRGHYNEQFF
J: TRBJ2-3; size: many; D: NA; V: TRBV7-2; DNA: TGTGCCAGCAGCCAACGGGGGGCCTCGGGGAATACGCGGTATTTT; CDR3: CASSQRGASGNTRYF
J: TRBJ1-2; size: many; D: NA; V: TRBV7-2; DNA: TGTGCCAGCAGCTTAGATGTCGGAGGCTACACCTTC; CDR3: CASSLDVGGYTF
J: TRBJ2-2; size: many; D: TRBD2; V: TRBV10-3; DNA: TGTGCCACTGGTCGGGGGGGAACCGGGGAGCTGTTTTTT; CDR3: CATGRGGTGELFF
J: TRBJ2-1; size: many; D: TRBD2; V: TRBV12-3/TRBV12-4; DNA: TGTGCCAGCAGACCCCATGGCGGGGGGACCCCAGGTGAGCAGTTCTTC; CDR3: CASRPHGGGTPGEQFF
J: TRBJ1-5; size: many; D: NA; V: TRBV28; DNA: TGTGCCAGCAGTTCGAGTCAGCCCCAGCATTTT; CDR3: CASSSSQPQHF
J: TRBJ2-7; size: many; D: TRBD2; V: TRBV5-1; DNA: TGCGCCAGCAGCTCGGACTCTAGCGGATACTACGAGCAGTACTTC; CDR3: CASSSDSSGYYEQYF
J: TRBJ2-1; size: many; D: TRBD1; V: TRBV20-1; DNA: TGCAGTGCTCAGTACGGGACAGGGGCCTACAATGAGCAGTTCTTC; CDR3: CSAQYGTGAYNEQFF
J: TRBJ1-2; size: few; D: NA; V: TRBV15; DNA: TGTGCCACCAGCAGGGACAGAAACTATGGCTACACCTTC; CDR3: CATSRDRNYGYTF
J: TRBJ1-1; size: many; D: NA; V: TRBV4-3; DNA: TGCGCCAGCAGCCAAGTTCCGTTGAACACTGAAGCTTTCTTT; CDR3: CASSQVPLNTEAFF
J: TRBJ2-3; size: many; D: NA; V: TRBV7-2; DNA: TGTGCCAGCAGCTTGGTTCGGCTCACAGATACGCAGTATTTT; CDR3: CASSLVRLTDTQYF
J: TRBJ2-3; size: many; D: TRBD2; V: TRBV5-1; DNA: TGCGCCAGCAGCTTGCGTTTGCGGGGGGGCGGAGATACGCAGTATTTT; CDR3: CASSLRLRGGGDTQYF
J: TRBJ2-5; size: many; D: TRBD2; V: TRBV11-2; DNA: TGTGCCAGCAGCTTACGGGGGGGGGTACAAGAGACCCAGTACTTC; CDR3: CASSLRGGVQETQYF
J: TRBJ1-6; size: NA; D: NA; V: TRBV20-1; DNA: TGCAGTGCGTCCCCCAGGGAGAGATCCTATAATTCACCCCTCCACTTT; CDR3: CSASPRERSYNSPLHF
J: TRBJ2-5; size: many; D: TRBD2; V: TRBV6-2/TRBV6-3; DNA: TGTGCCAGCAGTCCCGGACTAAGCGGGGGTTGGAGACAAGAGACCCAGTACTTC; CDR3: CASSPGLSGGWRQETQYF
J: TRBJ1-6; size: few; D: NA; V: TRBV12-3/TRBV12-4; DNA: TGTGCCAGCAGTACCAGCGGGGGCGGGCTTCATAATTCACCCCTCCACTTT; CDR3: CASSTSGGGLHNSPLHF
J: TRBJ2-5; size: many; D: NA; V: TRBV20-1; DNA: TGCAGTGCTAGAGATACTAGCTCAACGGAGACCCAGTACTTC; CDR3: CSARDTSSTETQYF
J: TRBJ1-2; size: NA; D: NA; V: TRBV20-1; DNA: TGCAGTGCAGAGACGACGGGCTATGGCTACACCTTC; CDR3: CSAETTGYGYTF
J: TRBJ2-3; size: many; D: NA; V: TRBV4-2; DNA: TGTGCCAGCAGCCAAGAATGGACCCCTGGGGGCACGGCGGGAGATACGCAGTATTTT; CDR3: CASSQEWTPGGTAGDTQYF
J: TRBJ1-5; size: few; D: NA; V: TRBV18; DNA: TGTGCCAGCTCACCACAGCAGGGTCAGAACAATCAGCCCCAGCATTTT; CDR3: CASSPQQGQNNQPQHF
J: TRBJ2-3; size: many; D: TRBD2; V: TRBV5-1; DNA: TGCGCCAGCAGCCTGGGACTAGCGGCGCGTACTAGCACAGATACGCAGTATTTT; CDR3: CASSLGLAARTSTDTQYF
J: TRBJ2-5; size: NA; D: NA; V: TRBV12-5; DNA: TGTGCTAGTGGTTTTTCCGGCCATGAGACCCAGTACTTC; CDR3: CASGFSGHETQYF
J: TRBJ1-4; size: few; D: TRBD1; V: TRBV5-1; DNA: TGCGCCAGCAGCCCCCGGGACAGGGGAACTAATGAAAAACTGTTTTTT; CDR3: CASSPRDRGTNEKLFF
J: TRBJ2-4; size: many; D: NA; V: TRBV6-4; DNA: TGTGCCAGCAGCGCCGGCTTAGGGGCCAACATTCAGTACTTC; CDR3: CASSAGLGANIQYF
J: TRBJ1-2; size: many; D: NA; V: TRBV5-6; DNA: TGTGCCAGCAGCTTGGCCCGGCACTATGGCTACACCTTC; CDR3: CASSLARHYGYTF
J: TRBJ2-1; size: many; D: NA; V: TRBV7-6; DNA: TGTGCCAGCAGCAAACAGGGCAACCACAATGAGCAGTTCTTC; CDR3: CASSKQGNHNEQFF
J: TRBJ2-7; size: many; D: TRBD2; V: TRBV7-8; DNA: TGTGCCAGCAGCCCCAGCCGCCAGCGGGGTTCCTACGAGCAGTACTTC; CDR3: CASSPSRQRGSYEQYF
J: TRBJ2-2; size: few; D: NA; V: TRBV5-1; DNA: TGCGCCAGCAGCACGATAGGATTGGCGAATAGGGCCACCGGGGAGCTGTTTTTT; CDR3: CASSTIGLANRATGELFF
J: TRBJ1-1; size: NA; D: NA; V: TRBV11-2; DNA: TGTGCCAGCAGCTTAGTTGCAGCGAACACTGAAGCTTTCTTT; CDR3: CASSLVAANTEAFF
J: TRBJ2-7; size: many; D: NA; V: TRBV20-1; DNA: TGCAGTGCTAGACCGGACTCCTACGAGCAGTACTTC; CDR3: CSARPDSYEQYF
J: TRBJ1-1; size: many; D: NA; V: TRBV5-1; DNA: TGCGCCAGCAGTCAACAGGCGAACACTGAAGCTTTCTTT; CDR3: CASSQQANTEAFF
J: TRBJ2-3; size: many; D: TRBD2; V: TRBV2; DNA: TGTGCCAGCTTTCGGCTAGCGGGGGTACTGGGCACAGATACGCAGTATTTT; CDR3: CASFRLAGVLGTDTQYF
J: TRBJ2-3; size: NA; D: NA; V: TRBV12-2; DNA: TGTGCAAGTCGCTTAGGACAGGGAACAGATACGCAGTATTTT; CDR3: CASRLGQGTDTQYF
J: TRBJ1-5; size: many; D: TRBD1; V: TRBV20-1; DNA: TGCAGTGCTGTCCCGGGACAGGGTCAGCCCCAGCATTTT; CDR3: CSAVPGQGQPQHF
J: TRBJ2-7; size: NA; D: TRBD2; V: TRBV7-7; DNA: TGTACCTGCAGTTTAGCGCCAATTTCCGGGGGGGGCCGGTGGGAGCAGTACTTC; CDR3: CTCSLAPISGGGRWEQYF
J: TRBJ1-2; size: many; D: TRBD1; V: TRBV7-9; DNA: TGTGCCAGCAGCTTATCCCAACAGGGGGCGGAAGGCTACACCTTC; CDR3: CASSLSQQGAEGYTF
J: TRBJ1-1; size: NA; D: NA; V: TRBV11-3; DNA: TGTGCCAGCAGCTTAGGAAAGGGCTCGAACACTGAAGCTTTCTTT; CDR3: CASSLGKGSNTEAFF
J: TRBJ1-5; size: many; D: TRBD1; V: TRBV6-2/TRBV6-3; DNA: TGTGCCAGCAGGGCCGGGACAGGGATAGATCAGCCCCAGCATTTT; CDR3: CASRAGTGIDQPQHF
J: TRBJ2-7; size: many; D: NA; V: TRBV7-9; DNA: TGTGCCAGCTTAAAGAACGACGGGACCTACGAGCAGTACTTC; CDR3: CASLKNDGTYEQYF
J: TRBJ1-1; size: many; D: NA; V: TRBV4-3; DNA: TGCGCCAGCAGCCAAGAGGTAGCAGGGTTGGGCACTGAAGCTTTCTTT; CDR3: CASSQEVAGLGTEAFF
J: TRBJ1-5; size: many; D: NA; V: TRBV7-2; DNA: TGTGCCAGCAGCTTTGGGGGCGCGCAGCCCCAGCATTTT; CDR3: CASSFGGAQPQHF
J: TRBJ2-7; size: many; D: NA; V: TRBV4-1; DNA: TGCGCCAGCAGCCAACAGAGTTCACAGGACCACGAGCAGTACTTC; CDR3: CASSQQSSQDHEQYF
J: TRBJ2-4; size: few; D: NA; V: TRBV7-9; DNA: TGTGCCAGCAGCGTCATTCGGCGGGGAGACATTCAGTACTTC; CDR3: CASSVIRRGDIQYF
J: TRBJ2-7; size: many; D: TRBD1; V: TRBV30; DNA: TGTGCCTGGACCAAGGGACAGGCCGCGCCCTACGAGCAGTACTTC; CDR3: CAWTKGQAAPYEQYF
J: TRBJ1-4; size: few; D: NA; V: TRBV4-2; DNA: TGTGCCAGCAGCCAAGATTGGGGGATATCAGCAACTAATGAAAAACTGTTTTTT; CDR3: CASSQDWGISATNEKLFF
J: TRBJ2-6; size: many; D: NA; V: TRBV7-6; DNA: TGTGCCAGCAGCCAGTCTGGGGCCAACGTCCTGACTTTC; CDR3: CASSQSGANVLTF
J: TRBJ2-2; size: few; D: TRBD2; V: TRBV20-1; DNA: TGCAGTGTCCTCTTGGGGGGGGGGACCGGGGAGCTGTTTTTT; CDR3: CSVLLGGGTGELFF
J: TRBJ1-1; size: NA; D: NA; V: TRBV5-1; DNA: TGCGCCAGCAGCTTGCCGACGGCGAACACTGAAGCTTTCTTT; CDR3: CASSLPTANTEAFF
J: TRBJ2-3; size: once; D: TRBD1; V: TRBV5-4; DNA: TGTGCCACAGGACAGGGAGGAGATACGCAGTATTTT; CDR3: CATGQGGDTQYF